The clone carrying this TCR beta chain turned up a few times. This entry is derived from a study of blood T cell repertoires in COVID-19. The ends were cut back, 2 bases at V and 1 base at J, with 8 bases in the middle. Looked up from germline, CDR1 is ENHRY and CDR2 is SYGVKD. The CDR3 contains 14 residues. Sequencing was performed with immunoSEQ multiplex PCR; in TCRdb, only in-frame clones are kept and a portion is missing. Of some 150,000 clones in the sample, around 89% were seen once. Recruits, aged roughly 18 to 95 years, lived in approximately 26 US areas. Sequenced input: PBMCs or T cells enriched from blood (not recorded which). This clonotype originated in a woman younger than 45 with acute COVID-19. This chain connects TRBV10-3 to TRBJ1-1, with D uncertain. Here the CDR3 reads CAISEGLTNTEAFF. The CDR3 DNA follows: TGTGCCATCAGTGAGGGACTCACGAACACTGAAGCTTTCTTT.